Following are 25 T cell receptor beta chains from one sample sequenced in a study of ipilimumab plus nivolumab after autologous stem cell transplantation (dated by TCRdb to about 2021). The method was the immunoSEQ multiplex PCR assay. Drawn from immuneACCESS, this table holds only the in-frame rearrangements with V and J called that TCRdb kept. Clones are partly lost; checked studies trace under half to an unresolved V gene and leave the rest unexplained. The sample table shows about 24,000 clones, and roughly 84% are seen once. The top ten constitute approximately 5.2% of the sample. Sequencing used PBMCs, obtained in a trial of ipilimumab plus nivolumab as post-transplant consolidation. The receptors originated from a male donor with diffuse large B-cell lymphoma.

This rearrangement joins TRBV2 to TRBJ1-5; D is undetermined. The V gene's germline CDR1 is SNHLY and CDR2 FYNNEI. This CDR3 comprises 15 residues. The V gene lost 1 base and the J gene lost 0 bases, with 7 bases spanning the gap. This CDR3 is CASSEGFVSNQPQHF. The CDR3 region has the DNA TGTGCCAGCAGTGAAGGCTTTGTTAGCAATCAGCCCCAGCATTTT.

V gene TRBV30 combines with J gene TRBJ1-1, with D hard to call. The length of the CDR3 is 12 residues. In germline, CDR1 is GTSNPN, CDR2 SVGIG (reference sequence). Trimming removed 2 bases at V and 2 bases at J, with 6 bases between. CDR3: CAWSRSNTEAFF. DNA of the CDR3: TGTGCCTGGAGTAGGAGCAACACTGAAGCTTTCTTT.

The genes are TRBV2 and TRBJ2-5; unclear D gene. The CDR3 covers 11 residues. Germline lookup yields CDR1 SNHLY and CDR2 FYNNEI. V lost 7 bases to trimming and J lost 1 base, with 4 bases between them. CDR3: CASTTQETQYF. CDR3 coding DNA: TGTGCCAGCACCACCCAAGAGACCCAGTACTTC.

This chain joins TRBV11-2 and TRBJ2-1; 7 bases line up with TRBD1. The ends lost 5 bases at V and 8 bases at J; junction bases unmatched: 18. The CDR3 length is 17 residues. CDR1 and CDR2 (germline): SGHAT, FQNNGV. CDR3 sequence reads: CASSLHPPQGWNDEQFF. For the CDR3, the DNA is TGTGCCAGCAGCCTACACCCTCCACAGGGGTGGAACGATGAGCAGTTCTTC. The complete variable domain, with remaining parts taken from reference TRBV11-2 and TRBJ2-1, reads EAGVAQSPRYKIIEKRQSVAFWCNPISGHATLYWYQQILGQGPKLLIQFQNNGVVDDSQLPKDRFSAERLKGVDSTLKIQPAKLEDSAVYLCASSLHPPQGWNDEQFFGPGTRLTVL.

This clone was seen a single time. The chain links TRBV18 to TRBJ2-7; D gene unclear. V was trimmed by 5 bases and J by 0 bases, leaving 2 bases between them. The CDR3 totals 11 residues. Germline V gene lookup returns CDR1 KGHSH and CDR2 LQKENI. CDR3 sequence (DNA): TGTGCCAGCTCATCCTCCTACGAGCAGTACTTC. Residues: CASSSSYEQYF. Combining the CDR3 with reference TRBV18 and TRBJ2-7 gives the whole variable domain NAGVMQNPRHLVRRRGQEARLRCSPMKGHSHVYWYRQLPEEGLKFMVYLQKENIIDESGMPKERFSAEFPKEGPSILRIQQVVRGDSAAYFCASSSSYEQYFGPGTRLTVT.

The chain links TRBV6-5 to TRBJ2-2; TRBD2 might be the D (6 bases). V lost 2 bases to trimming and J lost 7 bases, with 11 bases between them. This CDR3 spans 14 amino acids. Germline lookup yields CDR1 MNHEY and CDR2 SVGAGI. The CDR3 nucleotides read TGTGCCAGCAGTTACGGGATGGGGGGCGGGGAGCTGTTTTTT. Residues: CASSYGMGGGELFF.

A few counts support this clone. The chain carries TRBV4-1 and TRBJ1-5, with no clear D. Germline values: CDR1 MGHRA, CDR2 YSYEKL. This CDR3 is 13 amino acids long. V dropped 0 bases and J dropped 7 bases, with 7 bases sitting between them. The CDR3 DNA follows: TGCGCCAGCAGCCAAGATCGGGGACAGCCCCAGCATTTT. Amino acids: CASSQDRGQPQHF.

The chain links TRBV29-1 to TRBJ1-1; D gene unclear. Germline V CDR1 and CDR2: SQVTM, ANQGSEA. The CDR3 is made up of 13 amino acids. V shed 7 bases and J shed 2 bases, with 14 bases lying between them. This CDR3 reads CSATSDSNTEAFF. As DNA, the CDR3 is TGCAGCGCCACGTCAGATTCCAACACTGAAGCTTTCTTT.

This rearrangement joins TRBV2 to TRBJ1-5; no clear D gene. V lost 4 bases to trimming and J lost 0 bases, with 7 bases between them. The CDR3 loop spans 14 amino acids. Germline CDR1 and CDR2: SNHLY and FYNNEI. CDR3 DNA: TGTGCCAGCAGTGGGACTAATAGCAATCAGCCCCAGCATTTT. It specifies CASSGTNSNQPQHF. Using reference TRBV2 and TRBJ1-5 for the parts outside the CDR3, the full variable domain is EPEVTQTPSHQVTQMGQEVILRCVPISNHLYFYWYRQILGQKVEFLVSFYNNEISEKSEIFDDQFSVERPDGSNFTLKIRSTKLEDSAMYFCASSGTNSNQPQHFGDGTRLSIL.

CDR3 nucleotides: TGTGCCAGCAAGGGAGACGGGGGGGCCTCCGGGGAGCTGTTTTTT. It encodes CASKGDGGASGELFF. The rearrangement joins TRBV2 to TRBJ2-2; 8 bases are a match to TRBD2. CDR3 length equals 15 residues. V shed 7 bases and J 6 bases; nucleotides not matched to a gene: 10. Germline values: CDR1 SNHLY, CDR2 FYNNEI.

This chain connects TRBV4-3 to TRBJ2-3; TRBD2 might be the D (6 bases). The CDR3 loop spans 18 amino acids. Trimming took off 3 bases at V and 6 bases at J, with 25 bases between the two ends. Germline loops: CDR1 LGHNA, CDR2 YSLEER. The CDR3 loop is CASSQWKARGDPADTQYF. For the CDR3, the DNA is TGCGCCAGCAGCCAGTGGAAAGCGCGGGGCGATCCGGCGGATACGCAGTATTTT.

The chain joins TRBV7-2 to TRBJ1-2; D is ambiguous. This CDR3 comprises 13 residues. V was cut by 3 bases and J by 5 bases, with 10 bases left in between. Per germline, CDR1 SGHTA and CDR2 FQGNSA. The DNA for the CDR3 is TGTGCCAGCAGCTTGGGAAAAGAGTATGGCTACACCTTC. It yields the protein CASSLGKEYGYTF.

The chain employs TRBV6-1 and TRBJ1-4, with D possibly being TRBD1 (5 bases). The germline CDR1 and CDR2 sequences are MNHNS and SASEGT. CDR3 size: 14 residues. V lost 4 bases to trimming and J lost 8 bases, with 14 bases between them. The chain's CDR3 is CASSVGRVREKLFF. CDR3 nucleotide sequence: TGTGCCAGCAGTGTAGGCAGGGTGAGAGAAAAACTGTTTTTT.

The chain links TRBV27 to TRBJ2-5, with 10 bases fitting TRBD1. TRBJ2-7 explains the end of the DNA better; the J call may be wrong. CDR1 and CDR2 from the germline V gene are MNHEY and SMNVEV (reference sequence). This CDR3 has 14 residues. CDR3 amino acids: CASSFRTGGHEQYF. CDR3 nucleotide sequence: TGTGCCAGCAGTTTTCGGACAGGGGGTCACGAGCAGTACTTC.

The CDR3 DNA follows: TGCGCCAGCAGCTCTAGCGGGGCACTCACCAGTGCAGATACGCAGTATTTT. This codes for CASSSSGALTSADTQYF. The chain couples TRBV5-1 to TRBJ2-3, with TRBD2 identical over 9 bases. The CDR3 covers 17 residues. Germline assignment: CDR1 SGHRS and CDR2 YFSETQ. The junction had 12 bases not matched to a gene; V was cut back by 3 bases and J by 4 bases.

The chain has TRBV7-2 and TRBJ1-3; D gene ambiguous. This CDR3 is built from 15 residues. The V end lost 2 bases, the J end lost 0 bases, and 8 bases lay between the germline ends. Germline assignment: CDR1 SGHTA and CDR2 FQGNSA. The CDR3 nucleotides are TGTGCCAGCAGCTTAAAAACAAGCTCTGGAAACACCATATATTTT. Amino acid sequence: CASSLKTSSGNTIYF.

The CDR3 loop reads CASSPTGGYLYEQYF. The CDR3 nucleotides are TGTGCCAGCAGCCCGACAGGGGGTTACCTCTACGAGCAGTACTTC. The V and J genes are TRBV7-3 and TRBJ2-7, with 9 bases matching TRBD1. CDR1 and CDR2 (germline): SGHTA, FQGTGA. Trimming at V came to 5 bases and at J to 3 bases, leaving 8 bases not matched to a gene. The CDR3 has 15 residues.

The CDR3 sequence is CASSSGQGMSGELFF. The CDR3 nucleotides are TGCGCCAGCAGCTCCGGACAGGGGATGTCCGGGGAGCTGTTTTTT. The gene calls are TRBV5-1 and TRBJ2-2; 9 nucleotides align to TRBD1. After removal of 3 bases from V and 6 bases from J, the junction contained 6 bases not matched to a gene. The CDR3 sequence is 15 residues long. In germline, CDR1 is SGHRS, CDR2 YFSETQ. The whole variable domain, remainder taken from reference TRBV5-1 and TRBJ2-2, is KAGVTQTPRYLIKTRGQQVTLSCSPISGHRSVSWYQQTPGQGLQFLFEYFSETQRNKGNFPGRFSGRQFSNSRSEMNVSTLELGDSALYLCASSSGQGMSGELFFGEGSRLTVL.

The CDR3 DNA sequence: TGTGCCAGCGGCCGGGACAGGGGAACCTACGAGCAGTACTTC. This sequence encodes CASGRDRGTYEQYF. The chain uses TRBV7-2 and TRBJ2-5, with 10 bases identical to TRBD1. The DNA end is a closer match to TRBJ2-7, so the J assignment may be wrong. Germline V CDR1 and CDR2: SGHTA, FQGNSA. The CDR3 contains 14 residues.

A word on this clone: The same CDR3 can be traced to other DNA sequences in this sample. The genes are TRBV18 and TRBJ1-1; TRBD1 matches 7 bases. This CDR3 region has 14 residues. V was clipped by 3 bases and J by 1 base; unmatched bases: 2. Germline assignment: CDR1 KGHSH and CDR2 LQKENI. For the CDR3, the DNA is TGTGCCAGCTCACCTACAGGGGCGAACACTGAAGCTTTCTTT. This gives the protein CASSPTGANTEAFF.

The chain links TRBV7-8 to TRBJ1-6; D not resolved. The CDR3 runs to 16 residues. Trimming left V 4 bases short and J 1 base short, with 11 bases between. Germline CDR1 and CDR2: SGHVS and FQNEAQ. The CDR3 is CASSSRTDSYNSPLHF. DNA of the CDR3: TGTGCCAGCAGCTCCAGGACGGATTCCTATAATTCACCCCTCCACTTT.

This clone was seen more than once but under ten times. The chain is built from TRBV4-1 and TRBJ2-1; TRBD2 aligns across 7 bases. Germline V gives CDR1 MGHRA, CDR2 YSYEKL. The CDR3 spans 15 residues. V lost 4 bases to trimming and J lost 3 bases; unmatched junction nucleotides: 6. The CDR3 region is CASSRGLGFYNEQFF. Written as DNA, the CDR3 is TGCGCCAGCAGCCGAGGACTAGGATTCTACAATGAGCAGTTCTTC.

This chain uses TRBV19 with TRBJ2-3, with 10 bases aligning to TRBD2. The junction had 3 bases not matched to a gene; V was cut back by 4 bases and J by 2 bases. The germline V gene has CDR1 LNHDA and CDR2 SQIVND (reference sequence). This CDR3 is 15 amino acids long. The CDR3 bases are TGTGCCAGTAGTACAGCGGGGGGGACCACAGATACGCAGTATTTT. Translating gives CASSTAGGTTDTQYF.

The chain links TRBV2 to TRBJ2-7, with D tentatively TRBD1 (5 bases). V lost 4 bases to trimming and J lost 3 bases, with 10 bases between them. CDR1 and CDR2 from the germline V gene are SNHLY and FYNNEI. The CDR3 covers 13 residues. CDR3 sequence: CASSGQSLYEQYF. Here the CDR3 DNA reads TGTGCCAGCAGTGGACAGAGTCTCTACGAGCAGTACTTC.

The V gene is TRBV5-4, the J gene TRBJ1-2; unclear D gene. The CDR3 loop spans 14 amino acids. V dropped 2 bases and J dropped 6 bases, with 14 bases sitting between them. CDR1 and CDR2 from the germline V gene are SGHNT and YYREEE (reference sequence). The DNA for the CDR3 is TGTGCCAGCAGCTTAGTCGGGGTGGAAGATGGCTACACCTTC. This encodes CASSLVGVEDGYTF.